This T cell receptor beta chain was sequenced in a study of shared clonotypes between healthy human individuals. Study details: A few men and a couple of women, aged 18 to 49, were donors.

Regarding the study as a whole: The donor pool, a small one, limited the genetic and exposure-history diversity represented.

This CDR3 is built from 13 residues. Note on this clone: As yet, its antigen is unknown.

Here immunoSEQ multiplex PCR was the method, and the copy in TCRdb shows in-frame clones only, minus some. The table lists 2 million to 2.5 million clones, just under 95% of them singletons. This chain connects TRBV21-1 to TRBJ1-4. TRBV21-1 is reported as a pseudogene. The sequence was collected from a man younger than 30 in good health. Some clones in this sample may be carry-over from other donors' samples. What was sequenced was naive CD4+ T cells from PBMCs. Sample subset: CD45RA+ positively selected. This CDR3 is CARNGGYGEKLFF. The CDR3 region has the DNA TGTGCCAGGAACGGGGGGTACGGTGAAAAACTGTTTTTT.